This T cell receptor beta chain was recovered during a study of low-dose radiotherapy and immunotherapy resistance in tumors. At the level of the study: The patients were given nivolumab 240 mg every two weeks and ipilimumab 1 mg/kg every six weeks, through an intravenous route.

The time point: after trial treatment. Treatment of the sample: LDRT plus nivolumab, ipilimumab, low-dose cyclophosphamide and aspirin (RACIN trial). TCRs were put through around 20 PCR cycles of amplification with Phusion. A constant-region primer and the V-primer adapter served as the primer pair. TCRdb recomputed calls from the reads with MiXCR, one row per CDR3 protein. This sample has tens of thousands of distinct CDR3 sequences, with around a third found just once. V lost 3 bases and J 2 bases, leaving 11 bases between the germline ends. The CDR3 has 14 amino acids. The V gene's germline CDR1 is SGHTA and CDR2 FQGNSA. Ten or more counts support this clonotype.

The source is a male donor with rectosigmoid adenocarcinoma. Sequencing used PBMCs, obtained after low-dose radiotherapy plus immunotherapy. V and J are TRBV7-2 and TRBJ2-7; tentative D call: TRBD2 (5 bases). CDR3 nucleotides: TGTGCCAGCAGCTTCGACTACCTAACCTACGAGCAGTACTTC. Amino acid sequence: CASSFDYLTYEQYF.